The 5 T cell receptor beta chains given below trace back to one sample, sequenced in a study of OX40 agonist ivuxolimab in advanced cancers. TCRdb's table, derived via immunoSEQ multiplex PCR, lists solely in-frame clones and lacks some. The sample shows more than 40,000 clones, 89% of them seen only once. The input for sequencing was CD4+ or CD8+ T cells sorted from blood, taken in a trial of the OX40 agonist ivuxolimab. The receptors were gathered from an adult with an advanced solid tumor such as melanoma, head and neck, liver or kidney cancer.

This sequence joins TRBV9 and TRBJ2-5, with 7 nucleotides matching TRBD2. The J segment lost 4 bases and the V segment lost 0 bases, leaving 6 bases of the junction unmatched. Germline CDR1 reads SGDLS; CDR2 reads YYNGEE. CDR3 length: 15 amino acids. CDR3 nucleotides: TGTGCCAGCAGCGTAGCTGGGGGGGTGGGAGAGACCCAGTACTTC. Translated, it gives CASSVAGGVGETQYF.

The chain uses TRBV19 and TRBJ2-7, with TRBD2 as a possible D gene (6 bases). Germline CDR1 LNHDA, CDR2 SQIVND (reference sequence). Trimming shortened V by 5 bases and J by 1 base, and 9 bases separated the two germline ends. This CDR3 comprises 13 residues. The CDR3 here is CASSVGGSYEQYF. The CDR3 coding sequence is TGTGCCAGTAGTGTCGGGGGTTCCTACGAGCAGTACTTC.

The chain recombines TRBV30 with TRBJ2-7, with 7 positions matching TRBD1. J lost 2 bases, V lost 4 bases, and 8 bases had no gene match. Germline values: CDR1 GTSNPN, CDR2 SVGIG (reference sequence). The CDR3 is made up of 14 amino acids. CDR3 in DNA: TGTGCCTGGATAGACAGGGAGAGAACCTACGAGCAGTACTTC. It translates to CAWIDRERTYEQYF.

The V gene is TRBV28, the J gene TRBJ1-6; D uncertain. This CDR3 contains 13 residues. V was trimmed by 2 bases and J by 13 bases, leaving 12 bases between them. The germline V gene has CDR1 MDHEN and CDR2 SYDVKM. The CDR3 reads CASSLEGGGPLHF. The CDR3 DNA reads TGTGCCAGCAGTTTAGAGGGCGGTGGGCCCCTCCACTTT.

The chain carries TRBV7-2 and TRBJ2-2; D uncertain. The CDR3 is 13 amino acids. Germline loops: CDR1 SGHTA, CDR2 FQGNSA. V lost 3 bases, J lost 11 bases, and 13 bases lay in between. The CDR3 DNA sequence: TGTGCCAGCAGCTTCCCCGGCTTTGTTGAGCTGTTTTTT. Encoded protein: CASSFPGFVELFF.